The clone carrying this T cell receptor beta chain has a handful of counts. Its antigen is as yet unknown. The V end lost 4 bases, the J end lost 6 bases, and 12 bases lay between the germline ends. Germline V gene data show CDR1 as MNHEY and CDR2 as SVGAGI. The CDR3 consists of 13 residues. This entry is derived from a study of cytomegalovirus exposure and HLA in healthy donors. Study-level information: The same platform as the approximately 640 first-cohort repertoires was used for the 90 to 150 validation repertoires, a later analysis reported. Points from the study as a whole: In vitro confirmation showed three CMV-associated chains to be CMV antigen specific. There were some public TCRs occurring in many donors, but most TCR sequences were rare. The study listed some 160 cytomegalovirus-associated TCR beta chains.

Libraries were prepared by immunoSEQ multiplex PCR; TCRdb keeps only in-frame clonotypes and omits some of them. The table shows about 220,000 clones, with approximately 90% occurring only once. This sequence joins TRBV6-5 and TRBJ1-2; D gene ambiguous. The sequence derives from a woman aged 18-35 years in good health and CMV-seronegative. The sequenced sample was PBMCs. CDR3 in amino acids: CASSSGVGDGYTF. CDR3 sequence (DNA): TGTGCCAGCAGTTCCGGAGTGGGTGATGGCTACACCTTC.